These T cell receptor beta chains were read from a single sample in a study of blood T cells in healthy people across ages. TCRdb re-analysed the 5' RACE reads in MiXCR, keeping a single row per CDR3 protein. The sample includes approximately 1.5 million distinct CDR3 sequences, about 45% of them seen just once. The sequencing sample was made of blood. Every receptor here comes from a woman aged 18-35 years in good health. CDR3s include the opening cysteine and the closing phenylalanine or tryptophan. The D gene is left open where the match is weak. Expanded clones are given a class, and other clones once, few, many or no size at all.

d_gene: TRBD1; v_gene: TRBV4-1; abundance: few; j_gene: TRBJ1-1; CDR3nt: TGCGCCAGCAGCAAGCCGGGACAGAGGTCCACTGAAGCTTTCTTT; CDR3aa: CASSKPGQRSTEAFF
d_gene: -; v_gene: TRBV15; abundance: -; j_gene: TRBJ1-3; CDR3nt: TGTGCCACCAGCACGGACGCAAGAAACACCATATATTTT; CDR3aa: CATSTDARNTIYF
d_gene: -; v_gene: TRBV30; abundance: once; j_gene: TRBJ2-3; CDR3nt: TGTGCCTGGAGTGTATCAGCCTTCACAGATACGCAGTATTTT; CDR3aa: CAWSVSAFTDTQYF
d_gene: -; v_gene: TRBV29-1; abundance: few; j_gene: TRBJ2-7; CDR3nt: TGCAGCGTCCCGAGGGCCCCCTCCTACAATGAGCAGTACTTC; CDR3aa: CSVPRAPSYNEQYF
d_gene: -; v_gene: TRBV20-1; abundance: few; j_gene: TRBJ2-7; CDR3nt: TGCAGTGCTACGGGGGAGCGCTACGAGCAGTACTTC; CDR3aa: CSATGERYEQYF
d_gene: -; v_gene: TRBV3-1; abundance: few; j_gene: TRBJ1-6; CDR3nt: TGTGCCAGCAGCCAAGCCCCGCAGGGGAATTCACCCCTCCACTTT; CDR3aa: CASSQAPQGNSPLHF
d_gene: -; v_gene: TRBV6-5; abundance: few; j_gene: TRBJ2-1; CDR3nt: TGTGCCAGCAAAGCCTCTAGCTTCAGCTCCTACAATGAGCAGTTCTTC; CDR3aa: CASKASSFSSYNEQFF
d_gene: TRBD1; v_gene: TRBV20-1; abundance: -; j_gene: TRBJ2-7; CDR3nt: TGCAGTGCTAGAGATTCTGACAGGGGAATTTCCTACGAGCAGTACTTC; CDR3aa: CSARDSDRGISYEQYF
d_gene: -; v_gene: TRBV12-3/TRBV12-4; abundance: many; j_gene: TRBJ1-2; CDR3nt: TGTGCCAGCAGTCTCTATGGCTACACCTTC; CDR3aa: CASSLYGYTF
d_gene: -; v_gene: TRBV4-3; abundance: few; j_gene: TRBJ2-1; CDR3nt: TGCGCCAGCAGCGGCGGCAGATTGACAGCCAATGAGCAGTTCTTC; CDR3aa: CASSGGRLTANEQFF
d_gene: -; v_gene: TRBV7-9; abundance: -; j_gene: TRBJ1-1; CDR3nt: TGTGCCAGCAGCGTCGACAGGATTAACACTGAAGCTTTCTTT; CDR3aa: CASSVDRINTEAFF
d_gene: -; v_gene: TRBV6-2/TRBV6-3; abundance: few; j_gene: TRBJ1-4; CDR3nt: TGTGCCAGCAGGGAAGAACTGTTTTTT; CDR3aa: CASREELFF
d_gene: TRBD1; v_gene: TRBV7-2; abundance: -; j_gene: TRBJ1-5; CDR3nt: TGTGCCAGCAGCCCAGGGGGGGCCAATCAGCCCCAGCATTTT; CDR3aa: CASSPGGANQPQHF
d_gene: -; v_gene: TRBV20-1; abundance: -; j_gene: TRBJ2-5; CDR3nt: TGCAGTGCTAGAAGAGGGTCTCAAGAGACCCAGTACTTC; CDR3aa: CSARRGSQETQYF
d_gene: TRBD2; v_gene: TRBV6-5; abundance: -; j_gene: TRBJ2-1; CDR3nt: TGTGCCAGCAGTTGGGGGAGGACTAGCGTCCCGAATGAGCAGTTCTTC; CDR3aa: CASSWGRTSVPNEQFF
d_gene: -; v_gene: TRBV2; abundance: few; j_gene: TRBJ2-5; CDR3nt: TGTGCCAGCACTTTAAAAGAGACCCAGTACTTC; CDR3aa: CASTLKETQYF
d_gene: TRBD1; v_gene: TRBV6-6; abundance: few; j_gene: TRBJ2-5; CDR3nt: TGTGCCAGCAGTTACCGGGACAGGGGCCAAGAGACCCAGTACTTC; CDR3aa: CASSYRDRGQETQYF
d_gene: -; v_gene: TRBV7-2; abundance: -; j_gene: TRBJ2-3; CDR3nt: TGTGCCAGCAGCTCCGGGATTACACATGGAGATACGCAGTATTTT; CDR3aa: CASSSGITHGDTQYF
d_gene: TRBD1; v_gene: TRBV2; abundance: few; j_gene: TRBJ1-5; CDR3nt: TGTGCCAGCAGCACCGGGACAGGGGTTATGAACAATCAGCCCCAGCATTTT; CDR3aa: CASSTGTGVMNNQPQHF
d_gene: TRBD2; v_gene: TRBV5-5; abundance: -; j_gene: TRBJ2-1; CDR3nt: TGTGCCAGCAGCTTGAAGACTAGCGGGGGGTGGGGCAATGAGCAGTTCTTC; CDR3aa: CASSLKTSGGWGNEQFF
d_gene: TRBD2; v_gene: TRBV10-3; abundance: -; j_gene: TRBJ2-3; CDR3nt: TGTGCCATCAGTGGACTAGCGGGGGGGCGCGGAGATACGCAGTATTTT; CDR3aa: CAISGLAGGRGDTQYF
d_gene: TRBD2; v_gene: TRBV20-1; abundance: few; j_gene: TRBJ2-5; CDR3nt: TGCAGTGCCAGTCCTTGGGGCGGGGGGCCACAAGAGACCCAGTACTTC; CDR3aa: CSASPWGGGPQETQYF
d_gene: -; v_gene: TRBV4-2; abundance: -; j_gene: TRBJ1-6; CDR3nt: TGTGCCAGCAGCCAAGGGGGCGCGGGAACTTATAATTCACCCCTCCACTTT; CDR3aa: CASSQGGAGTYNSPLHF
d_gene: TRBD2; v_gene: TRBV25-1; abundance: -; j_gene: TRBJ2-3; CDR3nt: TGTGCCAGCAGTCCCCTGGGACTAGCGGGGGTGGAAGATACGCAGTATTTT; CDR3aa: CASSPLGLAGVEDTQYF
d_gene: -; v_gene: TRBV21-1; abundance: -; j_gene: TRBJ1-2; CDR3nt: TGTGCCAGCAGCACCCCGGGTCGCGACGAGCATGACTACACCTTC; CDR3aa: CASSTPGRDEHDYTF
d_gene: -; v_gene: TRBV15; abundance: -; j_gene: TRBJ2-7; CDR3nt: TGTGCCACCAGCAGACCGGGACTTCGTTACGAGCAGTACTTC; CDR3aa: CATSRPGLRYEQYF
d_gene: -; v_gene: TRBV29-1; abundance: few; j_gene: TRBJ2-7; CDR3nt: TGCAGCGTTGAGTCAGACGAGCAGTACTTC; CDR3aa: CSVESDEQYF
d_gene: -; v_gene: TRBV27; abundance: -; j_gene: TRBJ1-2; CDR3nt: TGTGCCAGCACCGTCACTGTGTCCGGCGGCTATGGCTACACCTTC; CDR3aa: CASTVTVSGGYGYTF
d_gene: TRBD1; v_gene: TRBV4-3; abundance: -; j_gene: TRBJ2-7; CDR3nt: TGCACCAGCAGCCTCAGGTGGACAGGGGCCTACGAGCAGTACTTC; CDR3aa: CTSSLRWTGAYEQYF
d_gene: TRBD2; v_gene: TRBV5-1; abundance: -; j_gene: TRBJ2-3; CDR3nt: TGCGCCAGCAGCTTAGGGCTCCGGGGGGCAGATACGCAGTATTTT; CDR3aa: CASSLGLRGADTQYF
d_gene: -; v_gene: TRBV4-1; abundance: -; j_gene: TRBJ2-3; CDR3nt: TGCACCAGCAGCCAAGATATGGGGTCCGCGACAGATACGCAGTATTTT; CDR3aa: CTSSQDMGSATDTQYF
d_gene: -; v_gene: TRBV7-3; abundance: few; j_gene: TRBJ2-1; CDR3nt: TGTGCCAGCAGCTTAACGCAGTGGAATGAGCAGTTCTTC; CDR3aa: CASSLTQWNEQFF
d_gene: -; v_gene: TRBV12-3/TRBV12-4; abundance: many; j_gene: TRBJ2-4; CDR3nt: TGTGCCAGCAGTTTATGGGGTGAGAAAAACATTCAGTACTTC; CDR3aa: CASSLWGEKNIQYF
d_gene: TRBD2; v_gene: TRBV7-9; abundance: few; j_gene: TRBJ2-3; CDR3nt: TGTGCCAGCAGCTTCACCGGGCTAGCGGGAGCAGATACGCAGTATTTT; CDR3aa: CASSFTGLAGADTQYF
d_gene: -; v_gene: TRBV20-1; abundance: few; j_gene: TRBJ2-3; CDR3nt: TGCAGTGCTAGAGATTCCCGGACACAAAGCACAGATACGCAGTATTTT; CDR3aa: CSARDSRTQSTDTQYF
d_gene: -; v_gene: TRBV28; abundance: -; j_gene: TRBJ2-3; CDR3nt: TGTGCCAGCAGTCCTTGGGACACCTCATGGAATACGCAGTATTTT; CDR3aa: CASSPWDTSWNTQYF
d_gene: -; v_gene: TRBV10-3; abundance: few; j_gene: TRBJ2-1; CDR3nt: TGTGCCATCAGTGAGGACGGGACTTACCCCTACAATGAGCAGTTCTTC; CDR3aa: CAISEDGTYPYNEQFF
d_gene: -; v_gene: TRBV12-3/TRBV12-4; abundance: many; j_gene: TRBJ1-5; CDR3nt: TGTGCCAGCAGTTTGGAGGACAATCAGCCCCAGCATTTT; CDR3aa: CASSLEDNQPQHF
d_gene: -; v_gene: TRBV4-3; abundance: few; j_gene: TRBJ2-3; CDR3nt: TGCGCCAGCAGCCAAGACTCAAGAGGGGCAGATACGCAGTATTTT; CDR3aa: CASSQDSRGADTQYF
d_gene: -; v_gene: TRBV15; abundance: -; j_gene: TRBJ1-1; CDR3nt: TGTGCCACCAGCAGAGACTTGAGACAGGTGAACACTGAAGCTTTCTTT; CDR3aa: CATSRDLRQVNTEAFF
d_gene: -; v_gene: TRBV20-1; abundance: -; j_gene: TRBJ1-1; CDR3nt: TGCAGTGCTAGAGATAGTTCGGGGTTGAACACTGAAGCTTTCTTT; CDR3aa: CSARDSSGLNTEAFF
d_gene: TRBD2; v_gene: TRBV4-1; abundance: -; j_gene: TRBJ2-7; CDR3nt: TGCGCCAGCAGCCGCCCGACTAGCGGAAACTACGAGCAGTACTTC; CDR3aa: CASSRPTSGNYEQYF
d_gene: TRBD2; v_gene: TRBV9; abundance: few; j_gene: TRBJ2-3; CDR3nt: TGTGCCAGCACCGTCGGACTAGCGGACCGGGATACGCAGTATTTT; CDR3aa: CASTVGLADRDTQYF